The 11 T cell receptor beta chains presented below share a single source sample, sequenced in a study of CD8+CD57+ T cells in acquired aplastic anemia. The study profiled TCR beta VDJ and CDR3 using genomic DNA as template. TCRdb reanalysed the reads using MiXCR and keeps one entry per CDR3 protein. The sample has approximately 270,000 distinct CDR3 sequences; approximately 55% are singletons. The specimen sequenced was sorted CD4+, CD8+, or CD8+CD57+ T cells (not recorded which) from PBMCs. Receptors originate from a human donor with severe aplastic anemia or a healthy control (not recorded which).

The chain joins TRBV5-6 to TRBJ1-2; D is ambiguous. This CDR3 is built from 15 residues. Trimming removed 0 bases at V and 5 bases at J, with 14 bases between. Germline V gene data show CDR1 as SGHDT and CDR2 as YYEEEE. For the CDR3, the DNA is TGTGCCAGCAGCTTGGTGGCCGGTGGCAGTTATGGCTACACCTTC. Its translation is CASSLVAGGSYGYTF.

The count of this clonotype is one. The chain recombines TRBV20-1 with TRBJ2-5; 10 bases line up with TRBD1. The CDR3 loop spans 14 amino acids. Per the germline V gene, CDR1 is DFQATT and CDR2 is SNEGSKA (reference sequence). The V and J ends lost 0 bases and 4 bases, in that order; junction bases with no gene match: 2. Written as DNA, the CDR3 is TGCAGTGCTAGAGATGACAGGGGGCGAGAGACCCAGTACTTC. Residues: CSARDDRGRETQYF.

The CDR3 coding sequence is TGTGCCACCAGTGATCCAGGGACGGGAGCCGGGGAGCTGTTTTTT. Its protein is CATSDPGTGAGELFF. J is TRBJ2-2 and V is TRBV24-1; D might be TRBD2 (6 bases). Germline lookup yields CDR1 KGHDR and CDR2 SFDVKD. Deletions cut 3 bases from V and 6 bases from J, with 13 bases between. The CDR3 is made up of 15 amino acids.

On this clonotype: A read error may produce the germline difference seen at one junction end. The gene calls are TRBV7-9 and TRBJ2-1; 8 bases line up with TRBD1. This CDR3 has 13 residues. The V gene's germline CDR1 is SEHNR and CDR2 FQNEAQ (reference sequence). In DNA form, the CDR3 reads TGTGCCAGCAACTTACAGGGGGGAAATGAGCAGTTCTTC. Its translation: CASNLQGGNEQFF.

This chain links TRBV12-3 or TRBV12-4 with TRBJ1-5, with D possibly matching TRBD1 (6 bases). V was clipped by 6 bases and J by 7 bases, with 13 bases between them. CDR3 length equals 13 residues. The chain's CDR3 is CASRRKGGQPQHF. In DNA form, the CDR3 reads TGTGCCAGCAGACGGAAAGGGGGGCAGCCCCAGCATTTT.

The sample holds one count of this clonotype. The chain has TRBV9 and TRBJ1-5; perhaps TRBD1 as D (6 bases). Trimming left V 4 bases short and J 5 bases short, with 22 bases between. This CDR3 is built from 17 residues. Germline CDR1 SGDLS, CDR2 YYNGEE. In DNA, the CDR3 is TGTGCCAGCAGCTTAATAAACTCACAGGGCTGGGATCAGCCCCAGCATTTT. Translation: CASSLINSQGWDQPQHF.

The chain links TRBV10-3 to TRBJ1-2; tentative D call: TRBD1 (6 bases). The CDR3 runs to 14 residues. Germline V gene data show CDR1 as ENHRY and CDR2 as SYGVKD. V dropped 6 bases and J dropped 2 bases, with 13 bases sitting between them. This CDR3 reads CAISSGTPNYGYTF. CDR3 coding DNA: TGTGCCATCAGCAGCGGGACACCCAACTATGGCTACACCTTC.

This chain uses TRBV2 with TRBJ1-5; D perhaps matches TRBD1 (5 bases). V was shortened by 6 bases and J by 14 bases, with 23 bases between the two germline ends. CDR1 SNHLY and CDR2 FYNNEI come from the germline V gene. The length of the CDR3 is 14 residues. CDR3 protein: CASRDSVEVAYEHF. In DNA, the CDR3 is TGTGCCAGCAGAGACAGCGTGGAAGTAGCCTACGAGCATTTT.

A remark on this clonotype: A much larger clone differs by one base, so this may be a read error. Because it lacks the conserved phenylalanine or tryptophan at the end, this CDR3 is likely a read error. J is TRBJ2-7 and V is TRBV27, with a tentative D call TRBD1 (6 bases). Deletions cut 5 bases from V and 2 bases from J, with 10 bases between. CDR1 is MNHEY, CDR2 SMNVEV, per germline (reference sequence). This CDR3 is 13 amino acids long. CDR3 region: CASSVTGPYEQYL. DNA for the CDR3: TGTGCCAGCAGTGTTACAGGGCCCTACGAGCAGTACCTC.

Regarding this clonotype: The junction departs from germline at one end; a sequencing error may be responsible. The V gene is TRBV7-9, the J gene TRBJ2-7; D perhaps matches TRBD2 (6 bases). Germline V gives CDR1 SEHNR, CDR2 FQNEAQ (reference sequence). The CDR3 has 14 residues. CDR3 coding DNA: TGCGCCAGCAGCCAGGGACGGGAGTCCTACGAGCAGTACTTC. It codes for CASSQGRESYEQYF.

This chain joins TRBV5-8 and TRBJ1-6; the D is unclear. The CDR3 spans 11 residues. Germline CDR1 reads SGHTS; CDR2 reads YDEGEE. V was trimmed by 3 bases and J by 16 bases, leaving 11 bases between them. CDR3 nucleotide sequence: TGTGCCAGCAGCTCGGCCAGCGTGCTCCACTTT. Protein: CASSSASVLHF.